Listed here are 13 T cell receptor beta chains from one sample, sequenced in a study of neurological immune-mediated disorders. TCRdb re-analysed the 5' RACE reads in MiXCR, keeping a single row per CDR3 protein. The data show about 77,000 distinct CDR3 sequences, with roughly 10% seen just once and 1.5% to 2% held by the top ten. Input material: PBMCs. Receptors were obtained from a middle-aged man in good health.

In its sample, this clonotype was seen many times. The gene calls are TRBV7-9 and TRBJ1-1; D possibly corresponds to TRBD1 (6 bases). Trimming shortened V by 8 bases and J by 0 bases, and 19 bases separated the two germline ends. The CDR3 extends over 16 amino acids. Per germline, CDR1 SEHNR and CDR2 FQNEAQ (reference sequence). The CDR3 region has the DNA TGTGCCAGCGCCAAAGCTCGGACAGAAATGAACACTGAAGCTTTCTTT. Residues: CASAKARTEMNTEAFF.

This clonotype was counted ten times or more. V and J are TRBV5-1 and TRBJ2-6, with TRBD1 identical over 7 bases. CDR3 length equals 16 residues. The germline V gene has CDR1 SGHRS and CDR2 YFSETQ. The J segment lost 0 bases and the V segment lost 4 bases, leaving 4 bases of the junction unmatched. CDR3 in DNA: TGCGCCAGCAGCCCACAGGGGAGCTCTGGGGCCAACGTCCTGACTTTC. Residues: CASSPQGSSGANVLTF.

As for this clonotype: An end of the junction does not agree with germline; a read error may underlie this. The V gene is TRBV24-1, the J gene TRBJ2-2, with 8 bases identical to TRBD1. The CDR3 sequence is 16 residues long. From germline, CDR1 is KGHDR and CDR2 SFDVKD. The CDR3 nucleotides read TGTTCCACCAGTGATCCAGGACAGGGAAGAACCTGGGAGCTGTTTTTT. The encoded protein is CSTSDPGQGRTWELFF.

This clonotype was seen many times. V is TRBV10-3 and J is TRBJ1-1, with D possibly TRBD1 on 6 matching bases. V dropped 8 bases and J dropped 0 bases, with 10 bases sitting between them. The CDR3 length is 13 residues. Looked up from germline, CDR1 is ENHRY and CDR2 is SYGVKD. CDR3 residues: CAIQGQLNTEAFF. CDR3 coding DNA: TGTGCCATCCAGGGACAACTGAACACTGAAGCTTTCTTT.

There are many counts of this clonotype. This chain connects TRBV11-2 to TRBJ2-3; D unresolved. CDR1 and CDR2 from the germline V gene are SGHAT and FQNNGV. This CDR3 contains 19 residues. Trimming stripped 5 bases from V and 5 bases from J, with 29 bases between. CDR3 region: CASSPRQHLSWGIGDTQYF. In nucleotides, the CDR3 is TGTGCCAGCAGCCCTAGACAACACCTCTCGTGGGGAATAGGAGATACGCAGTATTTT.

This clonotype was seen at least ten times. The CDR3 nucleotides read TGTGCCAGCGGACAGACAGGTTTAGGGGAGACCCAGTACTTC. Its protein product is CASGQTGLGETQYF. V gene TRBV11-1 combines with J gene TRBJ2-5, with D perhaps TRBD1 (6 bases). Trimming removed 8 bases at V and 5 bases at J, with 18 bases between. Per germline, CDR1 SGHAT and CDR2 FQDESV (reference sequence). The CDR3 covers 14 residues. Filled out from reference TRBV11-1 and TRBJ2-5, the complete variable domain reads EAEVAQSPRYKITEKSQAVAFWCDPISGHATLYWYRQILGQGPELLVQFQDESVVDDSQLPKDRFSAERLKGVDSTLKIQPAELGDSAMYLCASGQTGLGETQYFGPGTRLLVL.

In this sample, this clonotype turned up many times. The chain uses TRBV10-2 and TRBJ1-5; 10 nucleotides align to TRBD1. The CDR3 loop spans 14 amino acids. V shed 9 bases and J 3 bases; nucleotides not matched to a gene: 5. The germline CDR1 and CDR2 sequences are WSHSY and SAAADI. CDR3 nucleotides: TGCGCCAGTAGGACAGGGGGAGACAATCAGCCCCAGCATTTT. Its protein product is CASRTGGDNQPQHF.

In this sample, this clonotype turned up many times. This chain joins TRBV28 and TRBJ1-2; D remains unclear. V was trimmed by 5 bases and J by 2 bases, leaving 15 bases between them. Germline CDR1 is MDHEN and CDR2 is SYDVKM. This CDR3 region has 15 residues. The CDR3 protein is CASSPSGRENYGYTF. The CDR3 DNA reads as TGTGCCAGCAGTCCATCCGGGCGGGAAAACTATGGCTACACCTTC.

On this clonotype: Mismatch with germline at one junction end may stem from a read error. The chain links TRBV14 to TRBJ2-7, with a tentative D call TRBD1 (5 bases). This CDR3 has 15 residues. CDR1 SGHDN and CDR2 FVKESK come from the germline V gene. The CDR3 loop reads CVSSPYQGNSYEQYF. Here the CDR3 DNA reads TGTGTCAGCAGCCCCTATCAGGGAAACTCCTACGAGCAGTACTTC.

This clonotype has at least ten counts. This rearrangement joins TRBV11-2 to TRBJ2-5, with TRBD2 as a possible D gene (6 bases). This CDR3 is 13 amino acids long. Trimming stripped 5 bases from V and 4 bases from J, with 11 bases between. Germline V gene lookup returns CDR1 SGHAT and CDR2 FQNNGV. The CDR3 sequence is CASSPGTGETQYF. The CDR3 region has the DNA TGTGCCAGCAGCCCTGGGACTGGAGAGACCCAGTACTTC. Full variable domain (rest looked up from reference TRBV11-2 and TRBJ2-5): EAGVAQSPRYKIIEKRQSVAFWCNPISGHATLYWYQQILGQGPKLLIQFQNNGVVDDSQLPKDRFSAERLKGVDSTLKIQPAKLEDSAVYLCASSPGTGETQYFGPGTRLLVL.

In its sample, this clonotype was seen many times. Here the CDR3 DNA reads TGCGCCAGCAGCCCGGGACAGCCTTGGGAGCAGTACTTC. Translated, it gives CASSPGQPWEQYF. V gene TRBV5-1 combines with J gene TRBJ2-7, with 7 positions matching TRBD1. Germline-derived CDR1 and CDR2 are SGHRS and YFSETQ. V was pared by 4 bases and J by 7 bases, with 8 bases of the junction left unmatched. There are 13 residues in the CDR3.

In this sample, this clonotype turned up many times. This CDR3 is CASSSHVGQGRNEQFF. In nucleotides, the CDR3 is TGCGCCAGCAGCTCGCATGTCGGACAGGGGAGGAATGAGCAGTTCTTC. The chain has TRBV5-1 and TRBJ2-1, with 9 bases fitting TRBD1. The V and J ends lost 3 bases and 7 bases, in that order; junction bases with no gene match: 11. Germline V lookup: CDR1 SGHRS, CDR2 YFSETQ. This CDR3 has 16 amino acids. The full variable domain, rest sourced from reference TRBV5-1 and TRBJ2-1, is KAGVTQTPRYLIKTRGQQVTLSCSPISGHRSVSWYQQTPGQGLQFLFEYFSETQRNKGNFPGRFSGRQFSNSRSEMNVSTLELGDSALYLCASSSHVGQGRNEQFFGPGTRLTVL.

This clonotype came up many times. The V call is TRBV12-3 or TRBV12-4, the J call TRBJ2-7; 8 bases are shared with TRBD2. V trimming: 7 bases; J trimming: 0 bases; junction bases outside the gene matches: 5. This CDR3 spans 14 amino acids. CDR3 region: CASKQRGLSYEQYF. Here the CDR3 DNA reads TGTGCCAGCAAACAGCGGGGGCTCTCCTACGAGCAGTACTTC.